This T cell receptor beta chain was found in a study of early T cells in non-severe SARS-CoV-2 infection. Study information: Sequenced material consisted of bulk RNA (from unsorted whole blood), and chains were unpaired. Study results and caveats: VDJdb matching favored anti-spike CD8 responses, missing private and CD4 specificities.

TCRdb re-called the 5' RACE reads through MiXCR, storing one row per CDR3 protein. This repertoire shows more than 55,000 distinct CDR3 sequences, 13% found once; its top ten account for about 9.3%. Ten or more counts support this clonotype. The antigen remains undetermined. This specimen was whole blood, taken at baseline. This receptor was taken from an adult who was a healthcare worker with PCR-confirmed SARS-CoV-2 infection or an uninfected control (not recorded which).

The CDR3 reads CASSLGQLGGYTF. DNA for the CDR3: TGTGCCAGCAGTTTAGGCCAGCTGGGGGGCTACACCTTC. The gene calls are TRBV12-3 or TRBV12-4 and TRBJ1-2; no reliable D call. The V end lost 1 base, the J end lost 8 bases, and 11 bases lay between the germline ends. The CDR3 is 13 amino acids.